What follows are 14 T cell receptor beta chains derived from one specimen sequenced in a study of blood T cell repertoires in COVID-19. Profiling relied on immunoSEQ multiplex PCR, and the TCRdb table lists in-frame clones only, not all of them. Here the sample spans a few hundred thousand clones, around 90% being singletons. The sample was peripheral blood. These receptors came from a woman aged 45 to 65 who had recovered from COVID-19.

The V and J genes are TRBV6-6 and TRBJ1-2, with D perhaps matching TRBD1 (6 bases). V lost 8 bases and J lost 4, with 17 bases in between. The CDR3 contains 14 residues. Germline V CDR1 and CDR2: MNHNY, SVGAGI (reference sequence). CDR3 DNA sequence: TGTGCCAGCGAGGGGGGGGGCCGTACCTATGGCTACACCTTC. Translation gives CASEGGGRTYGYTF.

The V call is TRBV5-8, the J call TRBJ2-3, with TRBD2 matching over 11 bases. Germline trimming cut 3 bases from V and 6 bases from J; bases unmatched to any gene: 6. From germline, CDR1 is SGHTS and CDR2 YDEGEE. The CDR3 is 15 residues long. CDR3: CASSSGLAGADTQYF. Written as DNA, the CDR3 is TGTGCCAGCAGCTCAGGACTAGCGGGCGCCGATACGCAGTATTTT.

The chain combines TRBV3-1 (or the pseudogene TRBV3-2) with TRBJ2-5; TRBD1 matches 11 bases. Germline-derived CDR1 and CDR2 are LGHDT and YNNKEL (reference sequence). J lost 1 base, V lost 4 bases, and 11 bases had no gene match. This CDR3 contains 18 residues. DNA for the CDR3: TGTGCCAGCAGCCCCACCCCCGGACAGGGGGCTCCCCAAGAGACCCAGTACTTC. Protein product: CASSPTPGQGAPQETQYF.

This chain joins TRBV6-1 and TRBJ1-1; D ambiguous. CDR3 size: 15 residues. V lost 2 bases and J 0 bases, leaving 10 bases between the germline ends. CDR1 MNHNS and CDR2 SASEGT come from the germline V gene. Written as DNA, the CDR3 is TGTGCCAGCAGTGAAACGGTTTCGGTGAACACTGAAGCTTTCTTT. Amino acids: CASSETVSVNTEAFF.

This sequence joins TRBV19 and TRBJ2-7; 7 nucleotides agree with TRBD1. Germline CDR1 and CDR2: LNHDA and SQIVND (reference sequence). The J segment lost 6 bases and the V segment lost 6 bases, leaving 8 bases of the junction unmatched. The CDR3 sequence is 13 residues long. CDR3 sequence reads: CASSSLRQGEQYF. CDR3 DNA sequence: TGTGCCAGTAGCTCCCTAAGACAGGGCGAGCAGTACTTC.

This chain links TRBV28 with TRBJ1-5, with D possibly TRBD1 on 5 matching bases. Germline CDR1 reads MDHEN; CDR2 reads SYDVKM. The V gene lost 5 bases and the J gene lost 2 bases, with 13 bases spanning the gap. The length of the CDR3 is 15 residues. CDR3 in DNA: TGTGCCAGCAGTCCCCCCGGGGGACGCAATCAGCCCCAGCATTTT. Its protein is CASSPPGGRNQPQHF.

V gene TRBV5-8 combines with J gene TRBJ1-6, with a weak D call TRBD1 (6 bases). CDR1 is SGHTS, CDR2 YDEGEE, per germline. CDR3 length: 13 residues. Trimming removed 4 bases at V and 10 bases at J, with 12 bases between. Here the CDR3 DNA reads TGTGCCAGCAGCACAGGGTCCTGGTCACCCCTCCACTTT. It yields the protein CASSTGSWSPLHF.

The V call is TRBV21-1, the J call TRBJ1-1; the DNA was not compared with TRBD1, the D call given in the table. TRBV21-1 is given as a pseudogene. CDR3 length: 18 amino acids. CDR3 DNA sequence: TGTGCCAGCAGCAAAGGCCCCCAAACGGGACACATTAACACTGAAGCTTTCTTT. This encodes CASSKGPQTGHINTEAFF.

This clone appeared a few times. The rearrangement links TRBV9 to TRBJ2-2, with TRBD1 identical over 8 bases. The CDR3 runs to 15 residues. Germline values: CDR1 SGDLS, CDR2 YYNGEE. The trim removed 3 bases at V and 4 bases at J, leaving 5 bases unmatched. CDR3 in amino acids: CASSATGDATGELFF. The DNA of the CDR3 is TGTGCCAGCAGCGCGACAGGGGATGCCACCGGGGAGCTGTTTTTT.

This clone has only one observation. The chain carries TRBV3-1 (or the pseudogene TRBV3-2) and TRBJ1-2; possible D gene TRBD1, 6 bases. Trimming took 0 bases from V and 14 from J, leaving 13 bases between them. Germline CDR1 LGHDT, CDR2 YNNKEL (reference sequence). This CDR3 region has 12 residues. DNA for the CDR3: TGTGCCAGCAGCCAAGATCTGGGGGCGAGGACCTTC. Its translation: CASSQDLGARTF.

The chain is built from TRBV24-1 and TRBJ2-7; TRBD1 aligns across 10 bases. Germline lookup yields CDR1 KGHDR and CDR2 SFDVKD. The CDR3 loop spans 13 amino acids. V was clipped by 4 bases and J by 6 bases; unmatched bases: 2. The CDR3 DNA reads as TGTGCCACCAGTGACGGGACAGGGGCCGAGCAGTACTTC. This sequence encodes CATSDGTGAEQYF.

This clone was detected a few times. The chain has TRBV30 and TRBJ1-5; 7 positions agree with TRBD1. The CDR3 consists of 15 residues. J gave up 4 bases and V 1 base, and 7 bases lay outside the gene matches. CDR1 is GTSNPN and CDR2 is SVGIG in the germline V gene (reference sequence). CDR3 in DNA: TGTGCCTGGAGTGGAGGCAGGGGACAGAATCAGCCCCAGCATTTT. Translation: CAWSGGRGQNQPQHF. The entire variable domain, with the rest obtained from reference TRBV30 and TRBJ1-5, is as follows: SQTIHQWPATLVQPVGSPLSLECTVEGTSNPNLYWYRQAAGRGLQLLFYSVGIGQISSEVPQNLSASRPQDRQFILSSKKLLLSDSGFYLCAWSGGRGQNQPQHFGDGTRLSIL.

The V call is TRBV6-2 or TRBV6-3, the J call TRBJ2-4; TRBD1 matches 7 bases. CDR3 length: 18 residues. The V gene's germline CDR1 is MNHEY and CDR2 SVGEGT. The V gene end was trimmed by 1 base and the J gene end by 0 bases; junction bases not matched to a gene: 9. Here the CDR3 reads CASSYLKGDRLAKNIQYF. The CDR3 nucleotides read TGTGCCAGCAGTTACTTAAAAGGGGACAGATTAGCCAAAAACATTCAGTACTTC.

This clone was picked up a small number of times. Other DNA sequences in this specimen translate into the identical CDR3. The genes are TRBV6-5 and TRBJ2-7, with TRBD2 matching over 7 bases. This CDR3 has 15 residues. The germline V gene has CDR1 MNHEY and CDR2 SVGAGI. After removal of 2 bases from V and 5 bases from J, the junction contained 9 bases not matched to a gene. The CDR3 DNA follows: TGTGCCAGCAGTTACGGCAGCCTTCGGGGGGACGAGCAGTACTTC. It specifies CASSYGSLRGDEQYF.